A selection of T cell receptor beta chains follows, all from one sample in a study of blood T cell repertoires in COVID-19. Produced via immunoSEQ multiplex PCR; TCRdb's table is partial and in-frame only. Among around 100,000 clones, approximately 89% were seen once, and the ten largest hold about 2.2%. The material sequenced was peripheral blood. The receptors come from a man in his forties or fifties with active COVID-19. Both conserved end residues are part of each CDR3. A D gene is named only where the DNA matches it firmly.

cdr3_aa	cdr3_nt	d_call	v_call	j_call
CASSRNGDTGELFF	TGTGCCAGCAGCCGTAACGGGGACACCGGGGAGCTGTTTTTT	.	TRBV3-1/TRBV3-2	TRBJ2-2
CASSHPGQGTGELFF	TGCGCCAGCAGCCACCCGGGACAGGGAACCGGGGAGCTGTTTTTT	TRBD1	TRBV4-1	TRBJ2-2
CASSFQAGYNEQFF	TGTGCCAGCAGCTTCCAGGCAGGGTACAATGAGCAGTTCTTC	.	TRBV7-9	TRBJ2-1
CASSLSGLGTEAFF	TGTGCCAGCAGCTTATCAGGATTGGGCACTGAAGCTTTCTTT	.	TRBV7-3	TRBJ1-1
CASSRGQGPRVNYGYTF	TGTGCCAGCAGCAGGGGACAGGGGCCCAGAGTGAACTATGGCTACACCTTC	TRBD1	TRBV5-5	TRBJ1-2
CASRPIDGTGGARGEKLFF	TGTGCCAGTAGACCCATCGATGGGACAGGGGGCGCGAGAGGGGAAAAACTGTTTTTT	TRBD1	TRBV19	TRBJ1-4
CASSRTRGGGETQYF	TGTGCCAGCAGCCGGACGCGGGGGGGCGGAGAGACCCAGTACTTC	TRBD2	TRBV14	TRBJ2-5
CASSFPLLLGWAGNTIYF	TGTGCCAGCAGCTTCCCGCTGCTGCTAGGATGGGCTGGAAACACCATATATTTT	.	TRBV7-7	TRBJ1-3
CASSASGGVTETQYF	TGTGCCAGTAGTGCTAGCGGGGGGGTGACGGAGACCCAGTACTTC	TRBD2	TRBV19	TRBJ2-5
CASSPTTSGTGELFF	TGCGCCAGCAGCCCGACGACTAGCGGCACCGGGGAGCTGTTTTTT	TRBD2	TRBV5-1	TRBJ2-2
CASSSDRGRESNYGYTF	TGTGCCAGCAGTTCTGACAGGGGGCGCGAGTCTAACTATGGCTACACCTTC	TRBD1	TRBV11-3	TRBJ1-2